The TCR beta chain described here comes from a study of CD8+ T cells in alopecia areata. Reverse transcribed after extraction, RNA yielded cDNA as the sequencing template. Using immunoSEQ multiplex PCR, the repertoire was profiled, and TCRdb retains in-frame clones only, with some absent. This sample carries 250,000 or so clones, none of them present only once. The germline gives CDR1 NNHNN, CDR2 SYGAGS (reference sequence). Trimming removed 3 bases from V and 0 bases from J; junction bases left unmatched: 4. There are 15 residues in the CDR3. After pooling, cutaneous lymph node cells were sorted with CD4, CD8alpha, NKG2D, NKG2ACE and other markers. This clone has a handful of counts. Gene names and germline match the mouse. Sequencing ends 4 residues short of the CDR3 end; the germline J gene provides the rest.

The clonotype comes from a C3H/HeJ mouse with alopecia areata. For this strain, the MHC haplotype corresponds to H2-k. V gene TRBV13-2 combines with J gene TRBJ1-2; 8 bases agree with TRBD1. What was sequenced was CD4+ T cells sorted from a lymph node. Partial CDR3 DNA: TGTGCCAGCGGTGCCCCGGGACAGGCAAACTCC. It yields the protein CASGAPGQANS. The entire CDR3 protein is CASGAPGQANSDYTF.